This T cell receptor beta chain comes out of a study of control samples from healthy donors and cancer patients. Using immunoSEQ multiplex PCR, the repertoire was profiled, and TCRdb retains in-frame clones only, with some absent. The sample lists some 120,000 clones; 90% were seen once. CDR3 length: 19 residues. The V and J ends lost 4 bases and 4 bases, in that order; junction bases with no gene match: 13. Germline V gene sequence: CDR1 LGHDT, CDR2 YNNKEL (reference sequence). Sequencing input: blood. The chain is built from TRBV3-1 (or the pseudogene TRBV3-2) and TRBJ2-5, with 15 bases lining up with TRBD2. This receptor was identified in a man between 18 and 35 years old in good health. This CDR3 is CASSLPRGTSGGSVETQYF. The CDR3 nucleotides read TGTGCCAGCAGCCTACCGCGGGGGACTAGCGGGGGGAGTGTAGAGACCCAGTACTTC.